These T cell receptor beta chains were read from a single sample in a study of spatial heterogeneity in lung cancer. TCRdb re-called the 5' RACE reads through MiXCR, storing one row per CDR3 protein. This table has 51,000 or so distinct CDR3 sequences, under 8% appearing once. The source material was PBMCs, sampled at follow-up. The receptors were sampled from a female donor with early-stage non-small cell lung cancer. The CDR3 runs from the conserved cysteine through the conserved F or W. The D gene is left open where the match is weak. For some rows the clone size is stated as once, few or many, or as a class when expanded; others skip it.

V	D	J	size	CDR3	DNA
TRBV7-2	-	TRBJ2-7	-	CASTPVVDKAYEQYF	TGTGCCAGCACCCCCGTGGTCGACAAAGCCTACGAGCAGTACTTC
TRBV12-5	-	TRBJ2-7	-	CASGFLGYEQYF	TGTGCTAGTGGTTTCCTGGGCTACGAGCAGTACTTC
TRBV29-1	-	TRBJ2-7	-	CSVAHGVLEQYF	TGCAGCGTTGCCCATGGGGTGTTAGAGCAGTACTTC
TRBV18	-	TRBJ1-2	-	CASSVSTGEYGYTF	TGTGCCAGCTCAGTCTCGACTGGGGAATATGGCTACACCTTC
TRBV7-2	TRBD1	TRBJ2-7	many	CASSSPRMTGPYEQYF	TGTGCCAGCAGCTCGCCAAGAATGACAGGGCCCTACGAGCAGTACTTC
TRBV5-1	-	TRBJ2-7	many	CASSDSRAYEQYF	TGCGCCAGTTCGGACAGCCGGGCCTACGAGCAGTACTTC
TRBV5-1	-	TRBJ1-2	many	CASSPGQAGGGYTF	TGCGCCAGCAGCCCCGGACAAGCTGGAGGGGGCTACACCTTC
TRBV6-2/TRBV6-3	TRBD1	TRBJ2-7	many	CASRVVGTVSYEQYF	TGTGCCAGCAGAGTTGTGGGGACAGTCTCCTACGAGCAGTACTTC
TRBV5-1	-	TRBJ2-2	many	CASSLSRPTGELFF	TGCGCCAGCAGCTTGTCCAGGCCCACCGGGGAGCTGTTTTTT
TRBV18	TRBD2	TRBJ2-3	-	CASSRSGVTDTQYF	TGTGCCAGCTCACGTAGCGGGGTCACAGATACGCAGTATTTT
TRBV5-1	-	TRBJ2-2	many	CASSLRGDKNTGELFF	TGCGCCAGCAGCTTGAGGGGGGACAAGAACACCGGGGAGCTGTTTTTT
TRBV6-5	TRBD2	TRBJ2-3	few	CASSYLGYLRGGTDTQYF	TGTGCCAGCAGTTACCTGGGGTATTTGCGGGGGGGGACAGATACGCAGTATTTT
TRBV5-5	TRBD2	TRBJ2-3	few	CASSLGSGGHFPDTQYF	TGTGCCAGCAGCTTGGGGAGCGGGGGGCACTTCCCAGATACGCAGTATTTT
TRBV18	-	TRBJ1-1	many	CASSPIAKQGGTEAFF	TGTGCCAGCTCACCAATCGCCAAACAGGGAGGGACTGAAGCTTTCTTT
TRBV20-1	-	TRBJ2-1	few	CSAPEAGSYNEQFF	TGCAGTGCTCCGGAGGCCGGGTCATACAATGAGCAGTTCTTC
TRBV12-3/TRBV12-4	-	TRBJ1-1	-	CASTQAGTEAFF	TGTGCCAGCACCCAAGCCGGGACTGAAGCTTTCTTT
TRBV7-2	-	TRBJ2-3	-	CASSLAPPRDTQYF	TGTGCCAGCAGCTTAGCGCCCCCCAGGGATACGCAGTATTTT
TRBV20-1	TRBD1	TRBJ2-3	many	CSAGQGGTDTQYF	TGCAGTGCTGGACAGGGAGGCACAGATACGCAGTATTTT
TRBV10-3	TRBD2	TRBJ2-2	few	CAISDGGDTGELFF	TGTGCCATCAGTGATGGGGGGGACACCGGGGAGCTGTTTTTT
TRBV3-1	-	TRBJ2-2	many	CASSQSLTGELFF	TGTGCCAGCAGCCAATCTCTCACCGGGGAGCTGTTTTTT
TRBV10-3	-	TRBJ2-5	many	CAIAEGQLPQETQYF	TGTGCCATCGCGGAGGGACAGCTTCCCCAAGAGACCCAGTACTTC
TRBV7-2	TRBD1	TRBJ1-1	many	CASSPDRGLGGAFF	TGTGCCAGCAGCCCCGACAGGGGCCTTGGCGGAGCTTTCTTT
TRBV5-1	-	TRBJ2-3	many	CASSFPPPGRTPSRTDTQYF	TGCGCCAGCAGCTTTCCCCCTCCGGGCCGCACCCCCTCTCGCACAGATACGCAGTATTTT
TRBV28	-	TRBJ1-6	many	CASSLPDENFSPLHF	TGTGCCAGCAGTTTGCCGGACGAAAACTTTTCACCCCTCCACTTT
TRBV6-2/TRBV6-3	-	TRBJ1-2	-	CASSYPRGGYTF	TGTGCCAGCAGTTACCCCAGAGGAGGCTACACCTTC
TRBV7-2	-	TRBJ2-1	few	CASSLSQQGHEQFF	TGTGCCAGCAGCTTATCTCAGCAGGGCCATGAGCAGTTCTTC
TRBV7-2	-	TRBJ1-1	many	CATLEDTEAFF	TGTGCCACCCTGGAGGACACTGAAGCTTTCTTT
TRBV28	-	TRBJ2-7	-	CASSLPTTSSYEQYF	TGTGCCAGCAGTTTACCGACTACCAGCTCCTACGAGCAGTACTTC
TRBV5-1	TRBD2	TRBJ2-2	many	CASSLVPGGPNTGELFF	TGCGCCAGCAGCTTGGTTCCGGGGGGTCCGAACACCGGGGAGCTGTTTTTT
TRBV7-2	-	TRBJ1-1	-	CASSPTMGATEAFF	TGTGCCAGCAGCCCTACGATGGGGGCCACTGAAGCTTTCTTT
TRBV27	-	TRBJ2-7	many	CASGDLRYEQYF	TGTGCCAGCGGGGACCTGAGATACGAGCAGTACTTC
TRBV24-1	-	TRBJ2-6	-	CATSENSGANVLTF	TGTGCCACCAGTGAAAACTCTGGGGCCAACGTCCTGACTTTC
TRBV7-2	-	TRBJ2-5	few	CASSLGRETQYF	TGTGCCAGCAGCTTAGGGCGGGAGACCCAGTACTTC
TRBV28	-	TRBJ2-2	few	CASSLPRALRTGELFF	TGTGCCAGCAGTCTTCCGAGGGCCTTGAGGACCGGGGAGCTGTTTTTT
TRBV4-3	-	TRBJ1-1	-	CASSPLLVSGATEAFF	TGCGCCAGCAGCCCTCTATTGGTATCTGGGGCCACTGAAGCTTTCTTT
TRBV19	TRBD2	TRBJ2-5	few	CASTSGGPQYF	TGTGCGTCGACTAGCGGGGGCCCCCAGTACTTC
TRBV19	-	TRBJ1-4	many	CASMRGANEKLFF	TGTGCCAGTATGAGAGGGGCTAATGAAAAACTGTTTTTT
TRBV5-1	-	TRBJ2-5	few	CASSPRGVRQETQYF	TGCGCCAGCAGCCCAAGGGGGGTCCGCCAAGAGACCCAGTACTTC
TRBV27	-	TRBJ1-1	many	CATKRMAAHNEAFF	TGTGCCACCAAACGGATGGCAGCCCATAATGAAGCTTTCTTT
TRBV18	-	TRBJ2-5	many	CASSQGEETQYF	TGTGCCAGCTCACAGGGGGAAGAGACCCAGTACTTC
TRBV6-5	-	TRBJ2-3	many	CASSYLATQYF	TGTGCCAGCAGTTACTTGGCCACGCAGTATTTT
TRBV7-2	TRBD2	TRBJ2-5	-	CASSSTLAGGPLTQYF	TGTGCCAGCAGCTCAACTCTAGCGGGGGGCCCTTTGACCCAGTACTTC
TRBV7-3	-	TRBJ2-1	many	CASSLMGGADYNEQFF	TGTGCCAGCAGCTTAATGGGCGGGGCGGACTACAATGAGCAGTTCTTC
TRBV13	TRBD2	TRBJ2-2	few	CASSSTGTSGTGELFF	TGTGCCAGCAGCTCCACGGGGACTAGCGGGACCGGGGAGCTGTTTTTT
TRBV20-1	TRBD2	TRBJ2-4	-	CSASSGDIQYF	TGCAGTGCTTCTAGCGGGGACATTCAGTACTTC
TRBV4-2	-	TRBJ2-1	many	CASSQENLKGNEQFF	TGTGCCAGCAGCCAAGAGAATCTCAAAGGGAATGAGCAGTTCTTC
TRBV7-2	-	TRBJ2-3	-	CASRLISSPTDTQYF	TGTGCCAGCAGGCTAATCTCAAGTCCCACAGATACGCAGTATTTT
TRBV11-2	-	TRBJ1-5	many	CASSLAGGGNQPQHF	TGTGCCAGCAGCTTAGCGGGAGGTGGTAATCAGCCCCAGCATTTT
TRBV9	-	TRBJ2-2	few	CASSVVVDLHTGELFF	TGTGCCAGCAGCGTAGTAGTGGATCTCCACACCGGGGAGCTGTTTTTT
TRBV4-1	-	TRBJ2-1	many	CASSRTVVSGLGEQFF	TGCGCCAGCAGCCGCACGGTGGTTTCAGGACTTGGTGAGCAGTTCTTC